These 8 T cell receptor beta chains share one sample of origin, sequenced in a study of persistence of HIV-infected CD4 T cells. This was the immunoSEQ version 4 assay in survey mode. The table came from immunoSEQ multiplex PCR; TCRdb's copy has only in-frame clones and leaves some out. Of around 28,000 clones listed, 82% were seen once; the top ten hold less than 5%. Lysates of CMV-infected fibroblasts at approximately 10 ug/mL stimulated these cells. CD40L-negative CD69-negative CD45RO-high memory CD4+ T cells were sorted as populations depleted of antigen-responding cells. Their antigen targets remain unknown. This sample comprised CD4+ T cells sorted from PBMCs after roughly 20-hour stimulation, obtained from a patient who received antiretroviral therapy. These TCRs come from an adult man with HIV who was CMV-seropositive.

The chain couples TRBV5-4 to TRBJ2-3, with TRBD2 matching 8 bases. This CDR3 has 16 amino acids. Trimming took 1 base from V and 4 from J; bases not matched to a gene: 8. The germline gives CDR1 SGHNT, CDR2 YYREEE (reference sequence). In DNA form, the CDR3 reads TGTGCCAGCAGCTTGAAACGGGGGGGCCGGTCAGATACGCAGTATTTT. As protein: CASSLKRGGRSDTQYF.

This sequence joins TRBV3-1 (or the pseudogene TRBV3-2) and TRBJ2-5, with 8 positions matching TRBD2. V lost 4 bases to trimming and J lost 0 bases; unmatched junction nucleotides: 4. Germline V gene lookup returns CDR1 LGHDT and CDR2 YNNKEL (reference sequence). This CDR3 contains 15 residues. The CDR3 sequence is CASSRSGGDQETQYF. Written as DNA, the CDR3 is TGTGCCAGCAGCCGCAGCGGGGGAGACCAAGAGACCCAGTACTTC.

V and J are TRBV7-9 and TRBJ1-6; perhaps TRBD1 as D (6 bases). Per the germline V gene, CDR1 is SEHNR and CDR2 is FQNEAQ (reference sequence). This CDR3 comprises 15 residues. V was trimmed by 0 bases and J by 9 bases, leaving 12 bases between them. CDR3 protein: CASSLAGQLGSPLHF. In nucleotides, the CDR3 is TGTGCCAGCAGCTTAGCCGGACAGTTGGGTTCACCCCTCCACTTT. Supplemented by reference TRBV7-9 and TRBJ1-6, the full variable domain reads DTGVSQNPRHKITKRGQNVTFRCDPISEHNRLYWYRQTLGQGPEFLTYFQNEAQLEKSRLLSDRFSAERPKGSFSTLEIQRTEQGDSAMYLCASSLAGQLGSPLHFGNGTRLTVT.

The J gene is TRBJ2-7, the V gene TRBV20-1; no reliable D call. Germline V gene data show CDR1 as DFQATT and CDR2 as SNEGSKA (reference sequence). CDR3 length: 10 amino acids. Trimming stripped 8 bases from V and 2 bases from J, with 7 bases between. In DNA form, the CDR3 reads TGCAGTACCTCGACCTACGAGCAGTACTTC. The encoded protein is CSTSTYEQYF.

The CDR3 region has the DNA TGTGCCAGCAGCTTATTGAACAATGAGCAGTTCTTC. Protein product: CASSLLNNEQFF. The gene calls are TRBV11-2 and TRBJ2-1; D gene unclear. CDR3 length: 12 residues. Trimming removed 2 bases at V and 5 bases at J, with 4 bases between. The V gene's germline CDR1 is SGHAT and CDR2 FQNNGV.

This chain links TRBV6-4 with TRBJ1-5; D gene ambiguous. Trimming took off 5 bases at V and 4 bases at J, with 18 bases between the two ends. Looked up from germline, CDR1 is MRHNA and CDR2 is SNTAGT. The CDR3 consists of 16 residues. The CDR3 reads CASSPLGQRKNQPQHF. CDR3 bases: TGTGCCAGCAGTCCCCTAGGGCAGAGGAAGAATCAGCCCCAGCATTTT.

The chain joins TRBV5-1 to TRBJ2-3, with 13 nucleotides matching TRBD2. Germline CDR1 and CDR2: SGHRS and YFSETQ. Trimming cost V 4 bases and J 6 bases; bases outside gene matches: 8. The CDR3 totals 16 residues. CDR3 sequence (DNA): TGCGCCAGCAGCATACTACTAGCGGGGGGGCTGGATACGCAGTATTTT. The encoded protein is CASSILLAGGLDTQYF.

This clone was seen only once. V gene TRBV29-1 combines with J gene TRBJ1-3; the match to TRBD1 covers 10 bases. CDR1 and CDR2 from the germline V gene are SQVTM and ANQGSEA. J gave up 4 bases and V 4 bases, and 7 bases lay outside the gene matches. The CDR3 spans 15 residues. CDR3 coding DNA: TGCAGCGTTGCCGGAGGACAGGGGGACGGAAACACCATATATTTT. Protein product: CSVAGGQGDGNTIYF.